This entry concerns a single T cell receptor beta chain. The antigen remains unidentified. The data were obtained in a study of chemoradiotherapy in HPV16-positive cancers. Study background: Functional T-cell assays on a couple of HPV16-positive patients' cells defined candidate HPV-specific clones and common TCR motifs. The study, taken as a whole, reports: For HPV16-positive patients, expanding HPV-responsive T cells associated with longer recurrence-free survival.

Assay used: immunoSEQ multiplex PCR; TCRdb lists only in-frame clones, some missing. This table holds 20,000 to 25,000 clones, around 87% found once. The V end was cut by 4 bases, the J end by 6 bases, with 13 bases between. CDR3 length: 13 residues. The germline V gene encodes CDR1 LNHDA and CDR2 SQIVND (reference sequence). Sequencing was performed on blood, taken from a patient who underwent chemoradiotherapy. The sequence was obtained from a human donor with HPV-associated anogenital cancer. The V and J genes are TRBV19 and TRBJ2-7, with D hard to call. The chain's CDR3 is CASSTPPGLEQYF. In DNA form, the CDR3 reads TGTGCCAGTAGTACCCCTCCTGGCCTCGAGCAGTACTTC.